The 4 T cell receptor beta chains listed next were all sequenced from one sample in a study of T cell repertoires in cytomegalovirus infection (dated by TCRdb to between 2018 and 2021). For sequencing, an Illumina HiSeq 1500 was employed. TCRdb itself trimmed the public reads at Q25 with fastp, ran MiXCR and retained productive beta chains. When rows share a CDR3 protein, they turn into one entry using the most common DNA and genes. The sample includes around 350,000 distinct CDR3 sequences, with roughly 18% observed a single time. Around 9.3% of the sample belongs to the ten largest clones. The material sequenced was PBMCs. The receptors were gathered from a human donor in good health (CMV status not recorded). Some clones in this sample may be carry-over from other donors' samples.

As to this clonotype: Because the CDR3 is missing its conserved closing phenylalanine or tryptophan, this is likely a read error. The chain uses TRBV29-1 and TRBJ1-1; the match to TRBD1 covers 8 bases. CDR1 is SQVTM, CDR2 ANQGSEA, per germline. The V gene end was trimmed by 7 bases and the J gene end by 5 bases; junction bases not matched to a gene: 6. The CDR3 is 12 residues long. CDR3 in amino acids: CSADRGGTEAFY. CDR3 sequence (DNA): TGCAGCGCAGACAGGGGTGGAACTGAAGCTTTCTAT.

This rearrangement joins TRBV2 to TRBJ2-7; D is possibly TRBD1 or TRBD2 (5 bases each). The V end was cut by 10 bases, the J end by 0 bases, with 19 bases between. The CDR3 sequence is 15 residues long. CDR1 and CDR2 from the germline V gene are SNHLY and FYNNEI. In DNA, the CDR3 is TGTGCCATCGATCGGGGCAGCCGGTCCTCCTACGAGCAGTACTTC. This sequence encodes CAIDRGSRSSYEQYF.

The chain uses TRBV6-1 and TRBJ2-2; tentatively, D is TRBD1 (6 bases). Germline V gene data show CDR1 as MNHNS and CDR2 as SASEGT. The V gene lost 5 bases and the J gene lost 2 bases, with 12 bases spanning the gap. CDR3 size: 15 residues. In nucleotides, the CDR3 is TGTGCCAGCAGTTACGGCAGGGGTAACACCGGGGAGCTGTTTTTT. This gives the protein CASSYGRGNTGELFF.

The chain couples TRBV20-1 to TRBJ1-3; 7 nucleotides agree with TRBD1. Germline trimming cut 5 bases from V and 3 bases from J; bases unmatched to any gene: 7. Looked up from germline, CDR1 is DFQATT and CDR2 is SNEGSKA (reference sequence). This CDR3 is built from 14 residues. Here the CDR3 DNA reads TGCAGTGCTCGAACCACAGGGGATGGAAACACCATATATTTT. Translation: CSARTTGDGNTIYF.